This T cell receptor beta chain was documented in a study of shared clonotypes between healthy human individuals. Findings and limits, study-wide: Generally, estimated richness proved larger in naive subsets than it did in memory subsets. It was the non-shared clonotypes that had lower generation probabilities than clonotypes shared by all four donors.

Running of the assay took place at deep level. Every immunoSEQ plate was one replicate of a subset's evenly spread DNA. Sequencing used immunoSEQ multiplex PCR; TCRdb keeps in-frame clones, though not all of them. The profile covers around 1.5 million clones, with around 98% appearing a single time and about 0.4% taken by the ten largest. Concerning this clone itself: What it recognizes is unknown.

Between the trimmed V and J ends, which lost 1 base and 2 bases, there was a span of 9 bases. CDR1 is MDHEN and CDR2 is SYDVKM in the germline V gene. This CDR3 is 14 amino acids long. The receptor's source is a young man in good health. The chain employs TRBV28 and TRBJ2-7; D not certain. The sequencing input was naive CD4+ T cells sorted from blood. Subset here: CD45RA+ positively selected. The CDR3 DNA sequence: TGTGCCAGCAGTTTATCTTCTAGGCCCTACGAGCAGTACTTC. Protein product: CASSLSSRPYEQYF.